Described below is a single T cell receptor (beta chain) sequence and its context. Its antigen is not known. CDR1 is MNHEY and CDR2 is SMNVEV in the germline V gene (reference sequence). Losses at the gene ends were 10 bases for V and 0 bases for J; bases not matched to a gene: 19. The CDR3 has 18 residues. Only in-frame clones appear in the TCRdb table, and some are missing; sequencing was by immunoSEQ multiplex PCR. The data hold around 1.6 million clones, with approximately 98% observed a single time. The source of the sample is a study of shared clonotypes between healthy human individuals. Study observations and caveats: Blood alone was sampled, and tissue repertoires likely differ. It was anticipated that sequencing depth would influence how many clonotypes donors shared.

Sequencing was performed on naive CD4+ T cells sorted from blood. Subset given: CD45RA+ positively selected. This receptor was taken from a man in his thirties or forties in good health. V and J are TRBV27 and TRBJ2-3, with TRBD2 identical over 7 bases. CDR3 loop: CATLDRRGFLSSTDTQYF. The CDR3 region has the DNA TGTGCCACCCTGGATCGGCGGGGGTTCCTTTCTAGCACAGATACGCAGTATTTT.